The rows below give T cell receptor beta chains drawn from one sample of a study of Ad26.COV2.S vaccination and SARS-CoV-2 variants. Measured with immunoSEQ multiplex PCR; TCRdb has only the in-frame clones, and not every one. This table holds 400,000 to 450,000 clones, over 75% found once. Sequences were derived from peripheral blood, sampled in a trial of Ad26.COV2.S vaccine versus placebo. The receptors here all came from a person aged 18 to 65 who received the Ad26.COV2.S COVID-19 vaccine or a placebo. The CDR3 runs from the conserved cysteine through the conserved F or W. The D gene is left open where the match is weak. The size of a clone is reported for some rows only, either as once, few or many, or as a class for expanded clones.

V gene: TRBV18
D gene: .
clone size: .
J gene: TRBJ2-4
CDR3 protein: CASSPRGSAKNIQYF
CDR3 DNA: TGTGCCAGCTCACCCAGGGGTTCGGCCAAAAACATTCAGTACTTC

V gene: TRBV30
D gene: TRBD1
clone size: once
J gene: TRBJ1-5
CDR3 protein: CAWTGTGSTGQPQHF
CDR3 DNA: TGTGCCTGGACGGGGACAGGTTCGACAGGGCAGCCCCAGCATTTT

V gene: TRBV19
D gene: .
clone size: .
J gene: TRBJ1-4
CDR3 protein: CASLRSTNEKLFF
CDR3 DNA: TGTGCCAGTCTCCGATCAACTAATGAAAAACTGTTTTTT

V gene: TRBV29-1
D gene: .
clone size: .
J gene: TRBJ2-7
CDR3 protein: CSVVGQLEGAYEQYF
CDR3 DNA: TGCAGCGTTGTGGGACAGTTGGAGGGGGCCTACGAGCAGTACTTC

V gene: TRBV19
D gene: .
clone size: .
J gene: TRBJ2-7
CDR3 protein: CASSFETGPEQYF
CDR3 DNA: TGTGCCAGTAGTTTCGAGACAGGTCCGGAGCAGTACTTC

V gene: TRBV7-9
D gene: .
clone size: .
J gene: TRBJ2-3
CDR3 protein: CASSLAVVRAGEGGTQYF
CDR3 DNA: TGTGCCAGCAGCTTAGCGGTCGTACGAGCAGGGGAGGGGGGTACGCAGTATTTT

V gene: TRBV28
D gene: .
clone size: .
J gene: TRBJ2-5
CDR3 protein: CASSIAVETQYF
CDR3 DNA: TGTGCCAGCAGTATCGCGGTGGAGACCCAGTACTTC

V gene: TRBV6-2/TRBV6-3
D gene: TRBD2
clone size: once
J gene: TRBJ2-1
CDR3 protein: CASSGLAGRNEQFF
CDR3 DNA: TGTGCCAGCAGTGGACTAGCGGGCCGCAATGAGCAGTTCTTC

V gene: TRBV5-4
D gene: TRBD1
clone size: .
J gene: TRBJ1-4
CDR3 protein: CASSLGDRGLANEKLFF
CDR3 DNA: TGTGCCAGCAGCTTGGGAGACAGGGGGCTGGCTAATGAAAAACTGTTTTTT

V gene: TRBV6-2/TRBV6-3
D gene: .
clone size: .
J gene: TRBJ1-5
CDR3 protein: CASSYSATGQPQHF
CDR3 DNA: TGTGCCAGCAGTTACTCGGCTACAGGGCAGCCCCAGCATTTT

V gene: TRBV6-5
D gene: .
clone size: .
J gene: TRBJ1-1
CDR3 protein: CASSQQRNTEAFF
CDR3 DNA: TGTGCCAGCAGTCAACAGAGGAACACTGAAGCTTTCTTT

V gene: TRBV19
D gene: .
clone size: .
J gene: TRBJ1-1
CDR3 protein: CASSSQDTEAFF
CDR3 DNA: TGTGCCAGTAGTTCCCAGGACACTGAAGCTTTCTTT

V gene: TRBV10-3
D gene: .
clone size: .
J gene: TRBJ2-1
CDR3 protein: CAISRDIYNEQFF
CDR3 DNA: TGTGCCATCAGCCGGGACATATACAATGAGCAGTTCTTC

V gene: TRBV10-2
D gene: .
clone size: .
J gene: TRBJ2-2
CDR3 protein: CASSDSGELFF
CDR3 DNA: TGCGCCAGCAGTGACTCCGGGGAGCTGTTTTTT

V gene: TRBV4-3
D gene: TRBD2
clone size: .
J gene: TRBJ2-1
CDR3 protein: CASSQAAGLAGRGEQFF
CDR3 DNA: TGCGCCAGCAGCCAAGCGGCGGGGCTAGCGGGCCGGGGTGAGCAGTTCTTC

V gene: TRBV21-1
D gene: .
clone size: .
J gene: TRBJ2-7
CDR3 protein: CASSKGDISYEQYF
CDR3 DNA: TGTGCCAGCAGCAAAGGGGACATCTCCTACGAGCAGTACTTC

V gene: TRBV6-2/TRBV6-3
D gene: TRBD1
clone size: .
J gene: TRBJ1-5
CDR3 protein: CASSFAGGLQPQHF
CDR3 DNA: TGTGCCAGCAGTTTCGCAGGGGGACTTCAGCCCCAGCATTTT

V gene: TRBV7-2
D gene: .
clone size: .
J gene: TRBJ2-3
CDR3 protein: CASSPFGDTQYF
CDR3 DNA: TGTGCCAGCAGCCCGTTTGGGGATACGCAGTATTTT

V gene: TRBV6-5
D gene: .
clone size: once
J gene: TRBJ2-2
CDR3 protein: CASTSGTANTGELFF
CDR3 DNA: TGTGCCAGTACCTCCGGGACCGCGAACACCGGGGAGCTGTTTTTT

V gene: TRBV27
D gene: .
clone size: .
J gene: TRBJ2-1
CDR3 protein: CASSFYNEQFF
CDR3 DNA: TGTGCCAGCAGTTTCTACAATGAGCAGTTCTTC

V gene: TRBV30
D gene: TRBD2
clone size: .
J gene: TRBJ2-3
CDR3 protein: CAWSKTRTSGSTDTQYF
CDR3 DNA: TGTGCCTGGAGCAAAACCAGGACTAGCGGAAGCACAGATACGCAGTATTTT

V gene: TRBV7-3
D gene: TRBD1
clone size: once
J gene: TRBJ2-7
CDR3 protein: CASSLWDREKQYF
CDR3 DNA: TGTGCCAGCAGCCTATGGGACAGGGAGAAGCAGTACTTC

V gene: TRBV27
D gene: .
clone size: .
J gene: TRBJ2-7
CDR3 protein: CASSLSKAGRWEQYF
CDR3 DNA: TGTGCCAGCAGTTTATCGAAGGCAGGGCGTTGGGAGCAGTACTTC

V gene: TRBV19
D gene: .
clone size: .
J gene: TRBJ1-1
CDR3 protein: CASSIQVYNTEAFF
CDR3 DNA: TGTGCCAGTAGTATTCAGGTCTATAACACTGAAGCTTTCTTT

V gene: TRBV20-1
D gene: .
clone size: .
J gene: TRBJ1-4
CDR3 protein: CSASFRANEKLFF
CDR3 DNA: TGCAGTGCTAGTTTCCGGGCTAATGAAAAACTGTTTTTT

V gene: TRBV4-3
D gene: .
clone size: .
J gene: TRBJ2-7
CDR3 protein: CASSQVPGPGYEQYF
CDR3 DNA: TGCGCCAGCAGCCAAGTTCCGGGACCGGGGTACGAGCAGTACTTC

V gene: TRBV19
D gene: .
clone size: .
J gene: TRBJ2-1
CDR3 protein: CASKGGLSYNEQFF
CDR3 DNA: TGTGCCAGTAAAGGGGGGCTTTCCTACAATGAGCAGTTCTTC

V gene: TRBV24-1
D gene: TRBD2
clone size: .
J gene: TRBJ2-1
CDR3 protein: CATSDTGTSSAHEQFF
CDR3 DNA: TGTGCCACCAGTGATACCGGGACTAGCTCGGCCCATGAGCAGTTCTTC

V gene: TRBV5-1
D gene: TRBD1
clone size: .
J gene: TRBJ2-7
CDR3 protein: CASSLAQGALREQYF
CDR3 DNA: TGCGCCAGCAGCTTGGCGCAGGGGGCGCTTAGGGAGCAGTACTTC

V gene: TRBV6-6
D gene: TRBD1
clone size: .
J gene: TRBJ1-4
CDR3 protein: CASSQTGGPPYEKLFF
CDR3 DNA: TGTGCCAGCAGCCAGACAGGGGGTCCCCCTTATGAAAAACTGTTTTTT

V gene: TRBV28
D gene: TRBD1
clone size: .
J gene: TRBJ1-4
CDR3 protein: CASRPWTGANEKLFF
CDR3 DNA: TGTGCCAGCAGACCCTGGACAGGGGCTAATGAAAAACTGTTTTTT

V gene: TRBV3-1/TRBV3-2
D gene: .
clone size: .
J gene: TRBJ2-7
CDR3 protein: CASSQEGVYEQYF
CDR3 DNA: TGTGCCAGCAGCCAAGAGGGGGTCTACGAGCAGTACTTC

V gene: TRBV7-6
D gene: TRBD2
clone size: .
J gene: TRBJ2-3
CDR3 protein: CASKRLAGNSDTQYF
CDR3 DNA: TGTGCCAGCAAACGACTAGCGGGAAATTCAGATACGCAGTATTTT

V gene: TRBV12-3/TRBV12-4
D gene: .
clone size: .
J gene: TRBJ2-7
CDR3 protein: CASSYGYEQYF
CDR3 DNA: TGTGCCAGCAGTTACGGATACGAGCAGTACTTC

V gene: TRBV28
D gene: TRBD1
clone size: .
J gene: TRBJ2-7
CDR3 protein: CASTPTGGKWEQYF
CDR3 DNA: TGTGCCAGCACTCCGACAGGGGGGAAGTGGGAGCAGTACTTC

V gene: TRBV11-3
D gene: TRBD2
clone size: .
J gene: TRBJ2-7
CDR3 protein: CASSPSGRAGYEQYF
CDR3 DNA: TGTGCCAGCAGTCCCAGCGGGAGGGCCGGGTACGAGCAGTACTTC

V gene: TRBV18
D gene: TRBD1
clone size: .
J gene: TRBJ1-2
CDR3 protein: CASSPAQGLGYGYTF
CDR3 DNA: TGTGCCAGCTCACCGGCACAGGGGCTAGGATATGGCTACACCTTC

V gene: TRBV3-1/TRBV3-2
D gene: .
clone size: .
J gene: TRBJ2-1
CDR3 protein: CASSQDGAYNEQFF
CDR3 DNA: TGTGCCAGCAGCCAAGACGGGGCGTACAATGAGCAGTTCTTC

V gene: TRBV7-9
D gene: TRBD1
clone size: .
J gene: TRBJ2-7
CDR3 protein: CASSPRGTGTYEQYF
CDR3 DNA: TGTGCCAGCAGCCCTCGCGGGACAGGGACCTACGAGCAGTACTTC

V gene: TRBV19
D gene: .
clone size: .
J gene: TRBJ2-1
CDR3 protein: CASSEAAGYNEQFF
CDR3 DNA: TGTGCCAGTAGTGAGGCGGCGGGATACAATGAGCAGTTCTTC

V gene: TRBV19
D gene: .
clone size: many
J gene: TRBJ2-1
CDR3 protein: CASSIDRGRLLRVF
CDR3 DNA: TGTGCCAGTAGTATAGACCGGGGCCGACTATTGAGGGTCTTC

V gene: TRBV7-9
D gene: TRBD1
clone size: .
J gene: TRBJ2-3
CDR3 protein: CASSPTGLDTQYF
CDR3 DNA: TGTGCCAGCAGCCCGACAGGGTTAGATACGCAGTATTTT